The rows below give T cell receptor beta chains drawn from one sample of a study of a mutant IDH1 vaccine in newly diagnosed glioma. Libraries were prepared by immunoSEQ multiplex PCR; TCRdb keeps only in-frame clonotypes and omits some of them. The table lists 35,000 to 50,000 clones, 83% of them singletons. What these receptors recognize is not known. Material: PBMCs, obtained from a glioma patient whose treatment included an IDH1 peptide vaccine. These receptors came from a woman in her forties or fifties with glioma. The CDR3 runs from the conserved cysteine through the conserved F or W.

CASSPSSDLRGQYF	TRBV19	TRBJ2-7
CASSLRASNTGELFF	TRBV7-8	TRBJ2-2
CASSPTTKMNTEAFF	TRBV7-9	TRBJ1-1
CASSEWGEQYF	TRBV10-2	TRBJ2-7
CASSVRTGGANTEAFF	TRBV14	TRBJ1-1
CSARENYGYTF	TRBV20-1	TRBJ1-2
CASSPASNQPQHF	TRBV6-5	TRBJ1-5
CASSPGGGPSSYNEQFF	TRBV27	TRBJ2-1
CATSDRTGVIQPQHF	TRBV15	TRBJ1-5
CASSWGLAGLETQYF	TRBV13	TRBJ2-5
CASSVQGRETQYF	TRBV6-5	TRBJ2-5
CASSPDWGTGRAQHF	TRBV6-5	TRBJ1-5
CASSLGQGGATNEKLFF	TRBV5-6	TRBJ1-4
CASSEKDRGNNEQFF	TRBV6-1	TRBJ2-1
CSVLITGGTGELFF	TRBV29-1	TRBJ2-2
CASSGTSGGASNEQFF	TRBV5-1	TRBJ2-1